A single sample is the source of the 31 T cell receptor beta chains below, sequenced in a study of pediatric ulcerative colitis. During colonoscopy, one to two rectal pinch biopsies were collected. Assay: immunoSEQ multiplex PCR; the TCRdb copy retains only in-frame clones and omits some. Of roughly 17,000 clones detected, about 74% appear once; the ten largest clones hold roughly 3.2%. Material: gut tissue. These receptors originate from a girl between 5 and 17 years old with moderate ulcerative colitis.

The V call is TRBV11-2, the J call TRBJ2-3, with TRBD2 identical over 8 bases. The J segment lost 3 bases and the V segment lost 2 bases, leaving 7 bases of the junction unmatched. Per germline, CDR1 SGHAT and CDR2 FQNNGV. The CDR3 extends over 16 amino acids. For the CDR3, the DNA is TGTGCCAGCAGCTTAACTAGCGGCGTCAGAACAGATACGCAGTATTTT. It codes for CASSLTSGVRTDTQYF.

V and J are TRBV5-1 and TRBJ1-2, with a tentative D call TRBD1 (6 bases). The CDR3 totals 15 residues. Looked up from germline, CDR1 is SGHRS and CDR2 is YFSETQ. V gave up 3 bases and J gave up 3 bases, with 15 bases separating them. This chain's CDR3 is CASSYNQGNYYGYTF. The CDR3 DNA sequence: TGCGCCAGCAGCTACAATCAGGGGAATTACTATGGCTACACCTTC.

J is TRBJ2-1 and V is TRBV6-5; D call uncertain. The CDR3 covers 13 residues. Trimming stripped 2 bases from V and 9 bases from J, with 11 bases between. The germline V gene has CDR1 MNHEY and CDR2 SVGAGI. CDR3 bases: TGTGCCAGCAGTTACAGTTCTGGATTTGAGCAGTTCTTC. Encoded protein: CASSYSSGFEQFF.

The chain combines TRBV6-6 with TRBJ1-2; 7 bases align to TRBD1. Germline V gives CDR1 MNHNY, CDR2 SVGAGI (reference sequence). Trimming at V came to 5 bases and at J to 5 bases, leaving 5 bases not matched to a gene. The length of the CDR3 is 13 residues. This CDR3 reads CASSRGQLYGYTF. The CDR3 DNA is TGTGCCAGCAGTCGGGGACAGCTATATGGCTACACCTTC.

This sequence joins TRBV5-1 and TRBJ1-2, with 7 positions matching TRBD1. V shed 6 bases and J 4 bases; nucleotides not matched to a gene: 9. Per the germline V gene, CDR1 is SGHRS and CDR2 is YFSETQ. The CDR3 consists of 14 residues. As DNA, the CDR3 is TGCGCCAGCACCCGGCCGGGACAGCCCTATGGCTACACCTTC. Amino acids: CASTRPGQPYGYTF.

The J gene is TRBJ1-6, the V gene TRBV6-6; D unclear. CDR1 and CDR2 from the germline V gene are MNHNY and SVGAGI (reference sequence). There are 14 residues in the CDR3. Trimming removed 7 bases at V and 7 bases at J, with 14 bases between. In nucleotides, the CDR3 is TGTGCCAGCACCGTCGGGGATGGGAATTCACCCCTCCACTTT. Protein sequence: CASTVGDGNSPLHF.

The V and J genes are TRBV5-1 and TRBJ1-5, with D tentatively TRBD1 (6 bases). CDR1 and CDR2 (germline): SGHRS, YFSETQ. Trimming stripped 7 bases from V and 3 bases from J, with 17 bases between. This CDR3 is 15 amino acids long. This CDR3 reads CASSKEGDHNQPQHF. CDR3 DNA: TGCGCCAGCTCTAAGGAGGGGGACCACAATCAGCCCCAGCATTTT.

This chain connects TRBV6-6 to TRBJ2-5; D remains ambiguous. The V gene lost 2 bases and the J gene lost 4 bases, with 2 bases spanning the gap. CDR1 and CDR2 from the germline V gene are MNHNY and SVGAGI (reference sequence). The CDR3 runs to 11 residues. CDR3 nucleotide sequence: TGTGCCAGCAGTTACAGAGAGACCCAGTACTTC. This translates into CASSYRETQYF.

The chain has TRBV28 and TRBJ2-7; D gene unclear. The germline gives CDR1 MDHEN, CDR2 SYDVKM. CDR3 size: 16 residues. V lost 3 bases and J lost 1, with 16 bases in between. CDR3 region: CASSFVMTQISYEQYF. The CDR3 DNA follows: TGTGCCAGCAGTTTCGTAATGACACAGATATCCTACGAGCAGTACTTC.

This clone appeared once. The rearrangement joins TRBV2 to TRBJ1-6, with 9 positions matching TRBD1. Unmatched junction bases numbered 7, after V lost 6 bases and J lost 10 bases. CDR3 length: 14 amino acids. Germline V gene data show CDR1 as SNHLY and CDR2 as FYNNEI. The CDR3 loop is CASSVQGAQSPLHF. For the CDR3, the DNA is TGTGCCAGCAGCGTACAGGGGGCGCAGTCACCCCTCCACTTT. Complete variable domain (other parts from reference TRBV2 and TRBJ1-6): EPEVTQTPSHQVTQMGQEVILRCVPISNHLYFYWYRQILGQKVEFLVSFYNNEISEKSEIFDDQFSVERPDGSNFTLKIRSTKLEDSAMYFCASSVQGAQSPLHFGNGTRLTVT.

This clone showed up just once. This sequence joins TRBV10-3 and TRBJ2-5; D may be TRBD1 (5 bases). CDR3 length equals 14 residues. Germline CDR1 is ENHRY and CDR2 is SYGVKD. Trimming removed 5 bases from V and 0 bases from J, with 10 bases in between. The CDR3 region has the DNA TGTGCCATCAGTTCCCGGACATACCAAGAGACCCAGTACTTC. Encoded protein: CAISSRTYQETQYF.

This rearrangement joins TRBV23-1 to TRBJ2-7; 9 bases line up with TRBD1. TRBV23-1 is labeled an ORF, and its function is uncertain. Trimming at V came to 2 bases and at J to 0 bases, leaving 11 bases not matched to a gene. This CDR3 has 18 amino acids. In DNA form, the CDR3 reads TGCGCCAGCAGTCAAGGAAGCGGGACAGGGAGAAACTCCTACGAGCAGTACTTC. Protein: CASSQGSGTGRNSYEQYF.

The chain employs TRBV5-1 and TRBJ2-3; perhaps TRBD2 as D (5 bases). The CDR3 has 15 amino acids. V was clipped by 7 bases and J by 0 bases, with 15 bases between them. In germline, CDR1 is SGHRS, CDR2 YFSETQ. CDR3: CASRAAVGSTDTQYF. CDR3 in DNA: TGCGCCAGCCGAGCGGCAGTAGGTAGCACAGATACGCAGTATTTT.

The chain has TRBV5-1 and TRBJ1-2, with D possibly being TRBD1 (6 bases). The CDR3 extends over 15 amino acids. The germline V gene encodes CDR1 SGHRS and CDR2 YFSETQ. Trimming stripped 0 bases from V and 5 bases from J, with 14 bases between. The CDR3 loop reads CASSLDTGLGYGYTF. The CDR3 bases are TGCGCCAGCAGCTTGGACACAGGGCTCGGATATGGCTACACCTTC.

The sample holds one count of this clone. The chain joins TRBV9 to TRBJ1-1, with no clear D. V was shortened by 3 bases and J by 1 base, with 10 bases between the two germline ends. In germline, CDR1 is SGDLS, CDR2 YYNGEE. The CDR3 sequence is 14 residues long. The CDR3, as DNA: TGTGCCAGCAGCGCCGACTACAAGAACACTGAAGCTTTCTTT. It translates to CASSADYKNTEAFF.

This chain connects TRBV6-1 to TRBJ2-1; no clear D. The V gene's germline CDR1 is MNHNS and CDR2 SASEGT. This CDR3 has 11 residues. Trimming cost V 5 bases and J 13 bases, with 12 bases left between them. The CDR3 is CASSYAPLQFF. In DNA, the CDR3 is TGTGCCAGCAGTTACGCCCCCCTCCAGTTCTTC.

The rearrangement joins TRBV6-5 to TRBJ2-3; 7 nucleotides match TRBD1. Germline trimming cut 8 bases from V and 3 bases from J; bases unmatched to any gene: 11. This CDR3 has 15 amino acids. Germline CDR1 reads MNHEY; CDR2 reads SVGAGI. The CDR3 sequence is CASSRVAGGTDTQYF. Written as DNA, the CDR3 is TGTGCCAGCTCCCGGGTGGCAGGGGGTACAGATACGCAGTATTTT.

The V call is TRBV6-5, the J call TRBJ2-2; D remains unclear. Germline lookup yields CDR1 MNHEY and CDR2 SVGAGI. V lost 2 bases, J lost 3 bases, and 7 bases lay in between. The CDR3 is 14 residues long. The CDR3 region is CASSYRTDTGELFF. The CDR3 DNA sequence: TGTGCCAGCAGTTACCGAACGGACACCGGGGAGCTGTTTTTT.

This clone has more than one count but fewer than ten. This chain joins TRBV2 and TRBJ1-2, with D maybe TRBD1 (6 bases). Germline loops: CDR1 SNHLY, CDR2 FYNNEI. CDR3 length: 12 residues. V was pared by 6 bases and J by 7 bases, with 12 bases between. The CDR3 sequence is CASSTGYFGYTF. The CDR3, as DNA: TGTGCCAGCAGCACAGGGTATTTTGGCTACACCTTC.

The DNA of the CDR3 is TGTGCCAGCAGCCAACCTCCTACAGGGGATGAGCAGTTCTTC. This gives the protein CASSQPPTGDEQFF. V and J are TRBV4-2 and TRBJ2-1, with 7 bases matching TRBD1. With V trimmed by 2 bases and J by 8 bases, 6 bases remained unmatched. CDR3 length: 14 amino acids. Germline V gives CDR1 LGHNA, CDR2 YNFKEQ.

V and J are TRBV6-7 and TRBJ2-3; 7 nucleotides agree with TRBD2. TRBV6-7 is reported as an ORF; its role is uncertain. With 11 bases clipped from V and 2 bases from J, the junction kept 13 bases outside the gene matches. The CDR3 is made up of 15 amino acids. The CDR3 bases are TGTGCCGCCTCCGAGAAGGGAGGGCCCACAGATACGCAGTATTTT. It encodes CAASEKGGPTDTQYF.

The chain uses TRBV27 and TRBJ2-7; TRBD1 matches 7 bases. Germline loops: CDR1 MNHEY, CDR2 SMNVEV (reference sequence). Trimming cost V 10 bases and J 0 bases; bases outside gene matches: 3. CDR3 length: 12 amino acids. The CDR3 DNA sequence: TGTGCCACCCGGGACAGCTCCTACGAGCAGTACTTC. Encoded protein: CATRDSSYEQYF.

The chain recombines TRBV11-2 with TRBJ2-5; D gene uncertain. The CDR3 covers 12 residues. Germline V gene sequence: CDR1 SGHAT, CDR2 FQNNGV. V was shortened by 1 base and J by 5 bases, with 5 bases between the two germline ends. CDR3 amino acids: CASSLGRETQYF. CDR3 DNA sequence: TGTGCCAGCAGCTTAGGCCGGGAGACCCAGTACTTC. Together with reference TRBV11-2 and TRBJ2-5, the CDR3 gives the full variable domain: EAGVAQSPRYKIIEKRQSVAFWCNPISGHATLYWYQQILGQGPKLLIQFQNNGVVDDSQLPKDRFSAERLKGVDSTLKIQPAKLEDSAVYLCASSLGRETQYFGPGTRLLVL.

This clone has more than one count but fewer than ten. The CDR3 nucleotides are TGCGCCAGCAGTCCAGGGGGACGCTACGAGCAGTACTTC. Its translation: CASSPGGRYEQYF. The chain has TRBV5-1 and TRBJ2-7; 7 bases agree with TRBD1. The V and J ends lost 5 bases and 3 bases, in that order; junction bases with no gene match: 5. CDR1 and CDR2 from the germline V gene are SGHRS and YFSETQ. This CDR3 is 13 amino acids long. The full variable domain, in which reference TRBV5-1 and TRBJ2-7 provide the parts outside the CDR3, is KAGVTQTPRYLIKTRGQQVTLSCSPISGHRSVSWYQQTPGQGLQFLFEYFSETQRNKGNFPGRFSGRQFSNSRSEMNVSTLELGDSALYLCASSPGGRYEQYFGPGTRLTVT.

This chain uses TRBV5-1 with TRBJ2-3; TRBD2 might be the D (5 bases). CDR1 SGHRS and CDR2 YFSETQ come from the germline V gene. The CDR3 covers 15 residues. Deletions cut 0 bases from V and 6 bases from J, with 14 bases between. DNA for the CDR3: TGCGCCAGCAGCTTGGGAGGGAGTTCCTATGATACGCAGTATTTT. Translated: CASSLGGSSYDTQYF.

This clone was found once. The chain combines TRBV6-6 with TRBJ1-4, with D perhaps TRBD1 (5 bases). The CDR3 has 15 residues. The V end lost 0 bases, the J end lost 3 bases, and 8 bases lay between the germline ends. Germline V gene data show CDR1 as MNHNY and CDR2 as SVGAGI (reference sequence). This chain's CDR3 is CASSYSAGSNEKLFF. The CDR3 bases are TGTGCCAGCAGTTACTCGGCAGGGTCTAATGAAAAACTGTTTTTT.

The CDR3 DNA sequence: TGTGCCAGCAGCTTACATCCGGGATCTAATGGCTACACCTTC. As protein: CASSLHPGSNGYTF. The chain uses TRBV21-1 and TRBJ1-2. TRBV21-1 is labeled a pseudogene. The CDR3 extends over 14 amino acids.

This clone was detected once. CDR3 sequence: CASRETGGTYNEQFF. The CDR3 bases are TGTGCCAGCAGGGAAACAGGGGGAACCTACAATGAGCAGTTCTTC. The chain carries TRBV2 and TRBJ2-1; TRBD1 agrees at 8 bases. There are 15 residues in the CDR3. With V trimmed by 6 bases and J by 2 bases, 6 bases remained unmatched. CDR1 is SNHLY and CDR2 is FYNNEI in the germline V gene.

This clone has more than one count but fewer than ten. This rearrangement joins TRBV5-1 to TRBJ2-1, with D possibly being TRBD2 (5 bases). Germline V gene data show CDR1 as SGHRS and CDR2 as YFSETQ. There are 14 residues in the CDR3. Trimming cost V 0 bases and J 7 bases, with 11 bases left between them. Here the CDR3 DNA reads TGCGCCAGCAGCTTGGAGGCTAGCCCGAATGAGCAGTTCTTC. Its translation is CASSLEASPNEQFF.

The chain employs TRBV5-5 and TRBJ1-2, with D perhaps TRBD1 (6 bases). The CDR3 is made up of 14 amino acids. The ends were cut back, 4 bases at V and 3 bases at J, with 13 bases in the middle. Per germline, CDR1 SGHKS and CDR2 YYEKEE (reference sequence). Here the CDR3 reads CASSLTGTDYGYTF. CDR3 DNA: TGTGCCAGCAGCCTAACAGGGACGGACTATGGCTACACCTTC.

The DNA of the CDR3 is TGTGCCAGCAGTTTCTCCCTGGGGCAAGGAGGTCCCTACGAGCAGTACTTC. It codes for CASSFSLGQGGPYEQYF. V and J are TRBV28 and TRBJ2-7; either TRBD1 or TRBD2 may fit D (5 bases each). The germline gives CDR1 MDHEN, CDR2 SYDVKM. The CDR3 contains 17 residues. V shed 3 bases and J shed 2 bases, with 20 bases lying between them.